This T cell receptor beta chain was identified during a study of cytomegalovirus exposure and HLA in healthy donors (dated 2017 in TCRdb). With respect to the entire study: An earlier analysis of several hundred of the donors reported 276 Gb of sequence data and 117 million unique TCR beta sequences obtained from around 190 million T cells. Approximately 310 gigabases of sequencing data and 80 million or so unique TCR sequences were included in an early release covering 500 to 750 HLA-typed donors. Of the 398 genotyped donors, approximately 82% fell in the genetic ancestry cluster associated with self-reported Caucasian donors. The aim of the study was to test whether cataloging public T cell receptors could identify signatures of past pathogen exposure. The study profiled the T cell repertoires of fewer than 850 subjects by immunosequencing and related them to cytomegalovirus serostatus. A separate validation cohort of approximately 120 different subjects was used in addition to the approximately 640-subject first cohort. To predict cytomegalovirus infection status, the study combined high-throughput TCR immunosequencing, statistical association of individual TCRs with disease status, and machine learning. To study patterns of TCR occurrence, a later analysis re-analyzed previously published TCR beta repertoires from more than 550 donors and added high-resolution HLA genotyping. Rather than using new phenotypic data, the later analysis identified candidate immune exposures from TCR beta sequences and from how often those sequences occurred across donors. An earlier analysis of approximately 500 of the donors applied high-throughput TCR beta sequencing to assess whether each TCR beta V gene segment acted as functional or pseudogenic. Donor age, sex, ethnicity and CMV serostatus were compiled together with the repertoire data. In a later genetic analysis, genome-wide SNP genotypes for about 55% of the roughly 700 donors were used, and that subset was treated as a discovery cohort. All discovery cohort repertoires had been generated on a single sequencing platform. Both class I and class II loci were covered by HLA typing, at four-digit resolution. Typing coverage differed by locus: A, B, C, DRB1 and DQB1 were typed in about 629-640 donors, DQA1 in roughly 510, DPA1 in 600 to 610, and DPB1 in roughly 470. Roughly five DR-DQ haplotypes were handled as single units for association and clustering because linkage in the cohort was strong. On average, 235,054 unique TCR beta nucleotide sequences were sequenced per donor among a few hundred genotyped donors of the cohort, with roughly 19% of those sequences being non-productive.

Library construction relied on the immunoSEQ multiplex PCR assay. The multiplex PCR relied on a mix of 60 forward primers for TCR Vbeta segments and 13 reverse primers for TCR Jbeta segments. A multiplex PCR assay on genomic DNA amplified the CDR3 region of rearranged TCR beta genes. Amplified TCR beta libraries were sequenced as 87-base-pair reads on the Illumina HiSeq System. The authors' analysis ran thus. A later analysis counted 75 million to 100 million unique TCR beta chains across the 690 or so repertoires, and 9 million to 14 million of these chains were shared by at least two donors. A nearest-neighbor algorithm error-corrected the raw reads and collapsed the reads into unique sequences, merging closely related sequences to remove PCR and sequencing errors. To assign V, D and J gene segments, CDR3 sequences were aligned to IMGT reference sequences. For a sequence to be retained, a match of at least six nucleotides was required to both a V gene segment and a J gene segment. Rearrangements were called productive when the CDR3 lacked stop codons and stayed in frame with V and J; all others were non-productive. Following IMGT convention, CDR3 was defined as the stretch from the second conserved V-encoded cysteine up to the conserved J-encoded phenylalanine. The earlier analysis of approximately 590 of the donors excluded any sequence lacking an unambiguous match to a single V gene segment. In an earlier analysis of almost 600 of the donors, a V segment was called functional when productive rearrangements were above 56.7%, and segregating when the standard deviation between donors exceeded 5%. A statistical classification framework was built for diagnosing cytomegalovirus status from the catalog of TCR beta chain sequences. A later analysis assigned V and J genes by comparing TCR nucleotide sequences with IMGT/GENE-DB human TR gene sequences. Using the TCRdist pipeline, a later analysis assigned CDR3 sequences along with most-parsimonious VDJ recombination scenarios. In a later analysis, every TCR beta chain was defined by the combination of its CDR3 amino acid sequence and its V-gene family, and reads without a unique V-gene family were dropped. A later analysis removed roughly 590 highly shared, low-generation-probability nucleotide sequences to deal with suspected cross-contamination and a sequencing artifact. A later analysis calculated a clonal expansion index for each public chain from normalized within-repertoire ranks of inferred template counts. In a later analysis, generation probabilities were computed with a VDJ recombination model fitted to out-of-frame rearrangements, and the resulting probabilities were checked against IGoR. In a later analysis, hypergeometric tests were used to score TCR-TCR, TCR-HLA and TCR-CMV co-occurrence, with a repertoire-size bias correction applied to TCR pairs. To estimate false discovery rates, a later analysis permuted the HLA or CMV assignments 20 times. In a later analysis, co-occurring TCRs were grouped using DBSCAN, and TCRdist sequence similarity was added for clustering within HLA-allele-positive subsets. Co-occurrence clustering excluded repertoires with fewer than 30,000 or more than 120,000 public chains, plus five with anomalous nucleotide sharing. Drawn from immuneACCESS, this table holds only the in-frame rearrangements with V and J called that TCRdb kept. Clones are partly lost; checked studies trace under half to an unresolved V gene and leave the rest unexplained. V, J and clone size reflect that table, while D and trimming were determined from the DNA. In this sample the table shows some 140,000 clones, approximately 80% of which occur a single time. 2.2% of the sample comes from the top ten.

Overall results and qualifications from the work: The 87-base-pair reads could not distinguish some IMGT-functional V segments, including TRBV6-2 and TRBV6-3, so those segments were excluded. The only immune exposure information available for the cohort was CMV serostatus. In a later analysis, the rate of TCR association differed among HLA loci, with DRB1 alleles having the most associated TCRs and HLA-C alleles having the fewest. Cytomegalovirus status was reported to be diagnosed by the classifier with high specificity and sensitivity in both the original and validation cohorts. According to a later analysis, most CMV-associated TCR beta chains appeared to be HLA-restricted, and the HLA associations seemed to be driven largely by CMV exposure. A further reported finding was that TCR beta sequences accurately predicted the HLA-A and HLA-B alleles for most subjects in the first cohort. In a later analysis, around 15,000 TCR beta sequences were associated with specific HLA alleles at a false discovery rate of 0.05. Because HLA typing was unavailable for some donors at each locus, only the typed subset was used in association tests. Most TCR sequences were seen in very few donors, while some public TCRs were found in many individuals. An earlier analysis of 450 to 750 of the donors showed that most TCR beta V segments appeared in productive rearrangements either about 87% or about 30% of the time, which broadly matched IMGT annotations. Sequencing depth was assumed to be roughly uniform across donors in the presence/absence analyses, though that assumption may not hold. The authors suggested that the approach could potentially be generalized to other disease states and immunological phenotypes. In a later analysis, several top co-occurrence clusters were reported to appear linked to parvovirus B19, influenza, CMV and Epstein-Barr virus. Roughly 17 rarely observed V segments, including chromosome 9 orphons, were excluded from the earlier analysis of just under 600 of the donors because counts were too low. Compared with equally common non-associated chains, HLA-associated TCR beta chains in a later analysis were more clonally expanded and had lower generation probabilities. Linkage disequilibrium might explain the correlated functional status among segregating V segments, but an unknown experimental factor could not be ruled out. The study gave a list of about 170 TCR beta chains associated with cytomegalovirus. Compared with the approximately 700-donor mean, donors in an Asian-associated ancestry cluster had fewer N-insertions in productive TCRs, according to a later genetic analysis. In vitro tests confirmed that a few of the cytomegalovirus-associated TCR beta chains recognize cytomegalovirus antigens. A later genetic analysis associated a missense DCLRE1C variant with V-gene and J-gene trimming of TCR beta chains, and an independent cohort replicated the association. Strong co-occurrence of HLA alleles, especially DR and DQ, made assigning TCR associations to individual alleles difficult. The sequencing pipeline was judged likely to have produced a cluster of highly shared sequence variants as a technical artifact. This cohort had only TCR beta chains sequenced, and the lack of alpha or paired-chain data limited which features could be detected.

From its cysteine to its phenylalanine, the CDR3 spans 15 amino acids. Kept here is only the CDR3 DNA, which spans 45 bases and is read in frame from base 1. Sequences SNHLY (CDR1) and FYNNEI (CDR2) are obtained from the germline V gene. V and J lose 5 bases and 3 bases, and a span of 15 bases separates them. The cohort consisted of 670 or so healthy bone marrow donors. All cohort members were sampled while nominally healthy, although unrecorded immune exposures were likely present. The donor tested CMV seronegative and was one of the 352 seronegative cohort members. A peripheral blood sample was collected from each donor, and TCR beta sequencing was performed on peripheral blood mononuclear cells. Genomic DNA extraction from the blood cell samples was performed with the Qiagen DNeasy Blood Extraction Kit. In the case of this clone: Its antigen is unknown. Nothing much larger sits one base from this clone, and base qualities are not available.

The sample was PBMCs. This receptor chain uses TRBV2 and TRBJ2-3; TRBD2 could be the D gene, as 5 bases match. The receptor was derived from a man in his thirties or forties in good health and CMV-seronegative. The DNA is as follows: TGTGCCAGCAGTCCTTTAAGCGGCCTTACAGATACGCAGTATTTT. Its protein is CASSPLSGLTDTQYF.